The next 27 T cell receptor beta chains were all read from a single sample in a study of chemoradiotherapy in HPV16-positive cancers. Profiled with immunoSEQ multiplex PCR; TCRdb holds only in-frame clones, not every one. In the table there are more than 2,500 clones, 85% to 90% of which are singletons. Sequences were derived from tumor tissue, sampled from a patient who underwent chemoradiotherapy. The receptors shown here come from a human donor with HPV-associated anogenital cancer.

As regards this clone: One junction end disagrees with the germline gene, perhaps due to a read error. The genes are TRBV18 and TRBJ2-5; D might be TRBD2 (6 bases). The CDR3 has 14 amino acids. Germline V gene lookup returns CDR1 KGHSH and CDR2 LQKENI. CDR3 bases: TGTGCCAGCTCACCAGGGGAGGCCCAAGGGACCCAGTACTTC. Translation: CASSPGEAQGTQYF. Complete variable domain (other parts from reference TRBV18 and TRBJ2-5): NAGVMQNPRHLVRRRGQEARLRCSPMKGHSHVYWYRQLPEEGLKFMVYLQKENIIDESGMPKERFSAEFPKEGPSILRIQQVVRGDSAAYFCASSPGEAQGTQYFGPGTRLLVL.

The genes are TRBV5-1 and TRBJ2-5, with 9 bases aligning to TRBD2. Germline-derived CDR1 and CDR2 are SGHRS and YFSETQ. V shed 0 bases and J 5 bases; nucleotides not matched to a gene: 5. This CDR3 has 15 residues. Here the CDR3 reads CASSLGSGSKETQYF. The CDR3 nucleotides read TGCGCCAGCAGCTTGGGTAGCGGGAGTAAGGAGACCCAGTACTTC.

The chain joins TRBV9 to TRBJ2-1, with TRBD2 matching over 9 bases. The germline V gene has CDR1 SGDLS and CDR2 YYNGEE. With 0 bases clipped from V and 9 bases from J, the junction kept 7 bases outside the gene matches. The CDR3 contains 15 residues. The CDR3 spells CASSVGGRAIGEQFF. CDR3 DNA: TGTGCCAGCAGCGTAGGCGGGAGGGCCATCGGTGAGCAGTTCTTC.

V usage is TRBV4-3 and J usage is TRBJ2-7; 7 bases map to TRBD1. V trimming: 4 bases; J trimming: 2 bases; junction bases outside the gene matches: 2. The germline CDR1 and CDR2 sequences are LGHNA and YSLEER. This CDR3 region has 13 residues. The CDR3, as DNA: TGCGCCAGCAGCCTGGGACAGACCTACGAGCAGTACTTC. Residues: CASSLGQTYEQYF.

V usage is TRBV19 and J usage is TRBJ2-2; the D gene is possibly TRBD2 (5 bases). The V and J ends lost 4 bases and 2 bases respectively, with 14 bases between them. The CDR3 loop spans 16 amino acids. Germline V gives CDR1 LNHDA, CDR2 SQIVND (reference sequence). The CDR3 DNA reads as TGTGCCAGTAGTACCACCCGGACTTTTAACACCGGGGAGCTGTTTTTT. This encodes CASSTTRTFNTGELFF.

V gene TRBV19 combines with J gene TRBJ2-2; D is undetermined. This CDR3 region has 11 residues. From germline, CDR1 is LNHDA and CDR2 SQIVND (reference sequence). The germline V and J ends were trimmed by 8 bases and 6 bases, with 7 bases remaining between them. The chain's CDR3 is CASWVAGELFF. CDR3 bases: TGTGCCAGTTGGGTCGCCGGGGAGCTGTTTTTT.

The chain couples TRBV9 to TRBJ2-2; D not certain. Trimming shortened V by 1 base and J by 1 base, and 2 bases separated the two germline ends. This CDR3 is built from 13 residues. Germline V gives CDR1 SGDLS, CDR2 YYNGEE. CDR3 protein: CASSVQNTGELFF. The CDR3 DNA sequence: TGTGCCAGCAGCGTACAGAACACCGGGGAGCTGTTTTTT.

The chain combines TRBV6-1 with TRBJ1-5; 11 nucleotides line up with TRBD1. The V gene's germline CDR1 is MNHNS and CDR2 SASEGT. The trim removed 6 bases at V and 6 bases at J, leaving 1 base unmatched. The length of the CDR3 is 13 residues. The CDR3 protein is CASRGTGGQPQHF. CDR3 nucleotide sequence: TGTGCCAGCAGGGGGACAGGGGGTCAGCCCCAGCATTTT.

This chain's CDR3 is CASSLQGRTEAFF. DNA of the CDR3: TGCGCCAGCAGCTTACAGGGAAGAACTGAAGCTTTCTTT. The chain carries TRBV5-1 and TRBJ1-1; weak D call: TRBD1 (6 bases). Trimming removed 2 bases from V and 5 bases from J, with 10 bases in between. In germline, CDR1 is SGHRS, CDR2 YFSETQ. This CDR3 comprises 13 residues.

This chain uses TRBV5-6 with TRBJ2-1; D possibly uses TRBD1 or TRBD2 (6 bases each). Trimming removed 0 bases from V and 6 bases from J, with 13 bases in between. CDR1 and CDR2 (germline): SGHDT, YYEEEE. This CDR3 comprises 15 residues. CDR3 residues: CASSLAGGTSNEQFF. The CDR3 DNA reads as TGTGCCAGCAGCTTGGCAGGAGGGACAAGCAATGAGCAGTTCTTC.

The chain is built from TRBV19 and TRBJ1-5; 9 nucleotides match TRBD1. Germline-derived CDR1 and CDR2 are LNHDA and SQIVND (reference sequence). V was clipped by 7 bases and J by 6 bases; unmatched bases: 10. The CDR3 runs 15 residues. For the CDR3, the DNA is TGTGCCAGTACCTTGGACAGGGGTAGGGTTCAGCCCCAGCATTTT. It is translated as CASTLDRGRVQPQHF.

The chain couples TRBV5-1 to TRBJ2-3, with D hard to call. Per the germline V gene, CDR1 is SGHRS and CDR2 is YFSETQ. V shed 0 bases and J shed 6 bases, with 8 bases lying between them. The CDR3 extends over 13 amino acids. Here the CDR3 reads CASSLVGSDTQYF. CDR3 in DNA: TGCGCCAGCAGCTTGGTTGGGTCTGATACGCAGTATTTT.

V is TRBV6-6 and J is TRBJ1-1, with D possibly matching TRBD1 (5 bases). The V end lost 4 bases, the J end lost 3 bases, and 9 bases lay between the germline ends. CDR3 size: 13 residues. The germline gives CDR1 MNHNY, CDR2 SVGAGI (reference sequence). As DNA, the CDR3 is TGTGCCAGCAGTTTTCGACAGCACACTGAAGCTTTCTTT. It translates to CASSFRQHTEAFF.

The chain uses TRBV2 and TRBJ2-1; 9 bases agree with TRBD1. V lost 3 bases, J lost 8 bases, and 8 bases stayed unmatched. CDR1 is SNHLY and CDR2 is FYNNEI in the germline V gene. There are 15 residues in the CDR3. The CDR3 DNA follows: TGTGCCAGCAGTGACGATAGAACAGGGGGCGATGAGCAGTTCTTC. Translation gives CASSDDRTGGDEQFF.

This clone was recorded only once. The rearrangement joins TRBV6-4 to TRBJ1-5; D uncertain. The V and J ends lost 5 bases and 0 bases respectively, with 5 bases between them. Germline CDR1 is MRHNA and CDR2 is SNTAGT. The CDR3 sequence is 13 residues long. CDR3: CASSTDSNQPQHF. CDR3 sequence (DNA): TGTGCCAGCAGTACAGATAGCAATCAGCCCCAGCATTTT.

CDR3 nucleotides: TGTGCCAGCAAGAGCCTAGCGGGGGTGAACACTGAAGCTTTCTTT. Translated: CASKSLAGVNTEAFF. The V call is TRBV4-2, the J call TRBJ1-1, with TRBD1 as a possible D gene (5 bases). The CDR3 has 15 residues. V shed 7 bases and J shed 0 bases, with 15 bases lying between them. In germline, CDR1 is LGHNA, CDR2 YNFKEQ.

The chain joins TRBV7-2 to TRBJ2-1; 15 nucleotides agree with TRBD2. CDR1 and CDR2 from the germline V gene are SGHTA and FQGNSA. With 5 bases clipped from V and 12 bases from J, the junction kept 8 bases outside the gene matches. This CDR3 comprises 15 residues. The CDR3 region is CASSPPGLAGGGQFF. For the CDR3, the DNA is TGTGCCAGCAGCCCACCGGGACTAGCGGGAGGTGGGCAGTTCTTC.

Comments on this clone: The same CDR3 also results from other DNA sequences found in this sample. V is TRBV28 and J is TRBJ1-2; tentatively, D is TRBD1 (5 bases). Germline CDR1 reads MDHEN; CDR2 reads SYDVKM. The V gene lost 2 bases and the J gene lost 4 bases, with 26 bases spanning the gap. This CDR3 region has 19 residues. CDR3 sequence reads: CASSLGPQGSLNQPYGYTF. The CDR3 nucleotides are TGTGCCAGCAGTTTAGGTCCTCAGGGATCCTTAAACCAGCCCTATGGCTACACCTTC.

This sequence joins TRBV2 and TRBJ2-5; D not resolved. Between the trimmed V and J ends, which lost 1 base and 2 bases, there was a span of 8 bases. CDR1 is SNHLY and CDR2 is FYNNEI in the germline V gene. This CDR3 contains 14 residues. CDR3: CASSEGRSQETQYF. Written as DNA, the CDR3 is TGTGCCAGCAGTGAAGGGAGATCACAAGAGACCCAGTACTTC.

The chain has TRBV28 and TRBJ2-2; TRBD2 might be the D (6 bases). The CDR3 extends over 14 amino acids. Germline CDR1 and CDR2: MDHEN and SYDVKM. The V gene lost 2 bases and the J gene lost 8 bases, with 12 bases spanning the gap. CDR3 protein: CASSLVTRGGELFF. The DNA of the CDR3 is TGTGCCAGCAGTTTAGTCACCCGGGGGGGGGAGCTGTTTTTT.

This clone was seen once. This chain uses TRBV5-6 with TRBJ2-5; a weak D match, TRBD2 (5 bases). The germline V and J ends were trimmed by 4 bases and 5 bases, with 18 bases remaining between them. The length of the CDR3 is 15 residues. Germline V gives CDR1 SGHDT, CDR2 YYEEEE. Here the CDR3 reads CASSLRALGGETQYF. CDR3 sequence (DNA): TGTGCCAGCAGCCTCCGGGCCCTCGGCGGGGAGACCCAGTACTTC.

CDR3 DNA: TGCGCCAGCAGTGAGTTGGCAGAGACAACTAATGAAAAACTGTTTTTT. This translates into CASSELAETTNEKLFF. This chain connects TRBV10-1 to TRBJ1-4; no firm D call. The CDR3 is made up of 16 amino acids. From germline, CDR1 is WNHNN and CDR2 SYGVQD (reference sequence). Between the trimmed V and J ends, which lost 1 base and 0 bases, there was a span of 9 bases.

The gene calls are TRBV28 and TRBJ1-1; tentatively, D is TRBD1 (5 bases). Germline CDR1 and CDR2: MDHEN and SYDVKM. CDR3 size: 16 residues. Trimming shortened V by 7 bases and J by 6 bases, and 24 bases separated the two germline ends. Written as DNA, the CDR3 is TGTGCCAGCATCATGACAGCGGGGCACGGCACGGCTGAAGCTTTCTTT. Protein: CASIMTAGHGTAEAFF.

This rearrangement joins TRBV4-3 to TRBJ2-7; TRBD1 is a possible D gene (6 bases). Looked up from germline, CDR1 is LGHNA and CDR2 is YSLEER. Trimming removed 2 bases at V and 3 bases at J, with 14 bases between. This CDR3 spans 15 amino acids. The CDR3 region is CASSQIQGLRYEQYF. In DNA, the CDR3 is TGCGCCAGCAGCCAAATACAGGGTTTACGCTACGAGCAGTACTTC.

The chain recombines TRBV11-2 with TRBJ2-2; 9 bases are shared with TRBD2. V was pared by 1 base and J by 4 bases, with 13 bases of the junction left unmatched. This CDR3 contains 19 residues. Germline CDR1 and CDR2: SGHAT and FQNNGV. DNA for the CDR3: TGTGCCAGCAGCTTAGGGTCGGCGCGGGAGGGCCCGAGCACCGGGGAGCTGTTTTTT. Translation gives CASSLGSAREGPSTGELFF.

The chain joins TRBV6-4 to TRBJ2-3; 10 bases align to TRBD1. The ends lost 8 bases at V and 1 base at J; junction bases unmatched: 3. The CDR3 is 14 residues long. CDR1 and CDR2 (germline): MRHNA, SNTAGT. The CDR3: CASSGTGGTDTQYF. DNA of the CDR3: TGTGCCAGCTCCGGGACAGGGGGCACAGATACGCAGTATTTT.

The chain has TRBV5-4 and TRBJ2-7; possibly TRBD1 for D (5 bases). V gave up 0 bases and J gave up 5 bases, with 12 bases separating them. The CDR3 has 14 amino acids. Germline loops: CDR1 SGHNT, CDR2 YYREEE (reference sequence). CDR3 DNA: TGTGCCAGCAGCTTGGCCGGGCAGGGTGACGAGCAGTACTTC. It specifies CASSLAGQGDEQYF.